The present entry profiles one T cell receptor beta chain with its context. These data belong to a study of CD8 T cells in Susac syndrome. The V gene lost 7 bases and the J gene lost 2 bases, with 12 bases spanning the gap. The length of the CDR3 is 13 residues. Germline values: CDR1 SGHVS, CDR2 FQNEAQ. Patients with stable or active relapsing-remitting disease, all of them treatment-naive, made up the multiple sclerosis controls. The authors reverse transcribed roughly 0.5 to 1 ug RNA with random hexamers. TCRdb reprocessed the immunoSEQ multiplex PCR reads with MiXCR, giving one entry per CDR3 protein. The data hold 130,000 or so distinct CDR3 sequences, with under 95% observed a single time.

This TCR was recovered from a human donor with multiple sclerosis. Sequenced input: CD8+ T cells from PBMCs. The genes are TRBV7-8 and TRBJ2-7; tentative D call: TRBD2 (6 bases). CDR3 loop: CASKRDFTYEQYF. DNA of the CDR3: TGTGCCAGCAAAAGGGACTTCACCTACGAGCAGTACTTC.